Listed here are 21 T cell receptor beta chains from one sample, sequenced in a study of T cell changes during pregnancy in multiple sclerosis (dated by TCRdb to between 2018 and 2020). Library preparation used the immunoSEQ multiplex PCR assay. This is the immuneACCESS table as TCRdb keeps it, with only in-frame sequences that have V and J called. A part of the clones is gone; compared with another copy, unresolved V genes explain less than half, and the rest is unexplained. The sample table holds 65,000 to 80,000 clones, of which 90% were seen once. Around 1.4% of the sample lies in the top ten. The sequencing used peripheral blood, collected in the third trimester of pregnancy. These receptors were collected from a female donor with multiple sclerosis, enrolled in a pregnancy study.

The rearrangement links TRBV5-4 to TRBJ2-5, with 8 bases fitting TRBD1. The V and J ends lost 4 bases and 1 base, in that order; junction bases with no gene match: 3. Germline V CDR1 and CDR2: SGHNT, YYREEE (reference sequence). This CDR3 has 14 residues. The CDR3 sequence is CASSLQGVQETQYF. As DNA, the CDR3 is TGTGCCAGCAGCCTACAGGGGGTCCAAGAGACCCAGTACTTC.

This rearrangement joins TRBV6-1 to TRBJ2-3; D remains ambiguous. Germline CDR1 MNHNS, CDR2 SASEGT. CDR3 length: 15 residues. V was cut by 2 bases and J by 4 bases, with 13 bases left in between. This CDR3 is CASSELPGLADTQYF. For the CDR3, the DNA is TGTGCCAGCAGTGAATTGCCCGGGTTGGCAGATACGCAGTATTTT.

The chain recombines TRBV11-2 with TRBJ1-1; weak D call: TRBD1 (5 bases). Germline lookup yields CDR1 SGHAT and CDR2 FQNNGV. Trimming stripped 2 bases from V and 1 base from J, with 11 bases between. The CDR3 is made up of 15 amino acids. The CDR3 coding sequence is TGTGCCAGCAGCTTACGGGGGGTATGGAACACTGAAGCTTTCTTT. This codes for CASSLRGVWNTEAFF.

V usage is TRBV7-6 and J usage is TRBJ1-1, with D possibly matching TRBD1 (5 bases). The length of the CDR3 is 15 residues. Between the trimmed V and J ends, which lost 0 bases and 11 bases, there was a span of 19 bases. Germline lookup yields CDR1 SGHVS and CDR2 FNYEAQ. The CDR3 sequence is CASSLAVAGRESAFF. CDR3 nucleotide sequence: TGTGCCAGCAGCTTAGCGGTGGCAGGGCGGGAAAGCGCTTTCTTT.

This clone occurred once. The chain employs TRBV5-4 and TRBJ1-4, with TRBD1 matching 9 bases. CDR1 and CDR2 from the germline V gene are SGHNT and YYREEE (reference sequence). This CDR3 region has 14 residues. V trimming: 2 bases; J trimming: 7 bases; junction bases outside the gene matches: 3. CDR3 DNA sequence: TGTGCCAGCAGCTTCGAGACAGGGGGTGAAAAACTGTTTTTT. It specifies CASSFETGGEKLFF. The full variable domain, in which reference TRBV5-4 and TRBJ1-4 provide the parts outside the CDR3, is ETGVTQSPTHLIKTRGQQVTLRCSSQSGHNTVSWYQQALGQGPQFIFQYYREEENGRGNFPPRFSGLQFPNYSSELNVNALELDDSALYLCASSFETGGEKLFFGSGTQLSVL.

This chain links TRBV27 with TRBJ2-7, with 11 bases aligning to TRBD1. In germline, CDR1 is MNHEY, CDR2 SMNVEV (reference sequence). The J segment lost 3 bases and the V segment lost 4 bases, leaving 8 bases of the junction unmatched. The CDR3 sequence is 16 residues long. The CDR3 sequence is CASSSSGQGAFYEQYF. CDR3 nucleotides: TGTGCCAGCAGTTCCTCCGGACAGGGGGCGTTCTACGAGCAGTACTTC.

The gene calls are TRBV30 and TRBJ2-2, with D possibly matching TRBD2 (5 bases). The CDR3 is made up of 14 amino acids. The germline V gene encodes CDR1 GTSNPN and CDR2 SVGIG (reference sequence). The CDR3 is CARGAWENTGELFF. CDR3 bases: TGTGCTCGGGGTGCGTGGGAGAACACCGGGGAGCTGTTTTTT.

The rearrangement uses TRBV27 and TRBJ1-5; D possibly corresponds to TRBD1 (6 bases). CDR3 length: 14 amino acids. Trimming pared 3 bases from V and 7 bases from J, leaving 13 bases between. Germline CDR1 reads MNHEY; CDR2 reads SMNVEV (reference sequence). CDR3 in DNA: TGTGCCAGCAGTTTGGGGGGGAGGGGGCAGCCCCAGCATTTT. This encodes CASSLGGRGQPQHF.

In nucleotides, the CDR3 is TGTGCCAGCAGCCGTGGGGAGGGGGTGAACGAGCAGTACTTC. Residues: CASSRGEGVNEQYF. This rearrangement joins TRBV4-2 to TRBJ2-7; possible D gene TRBD2, 7 bases. The germline V gene has CDR1 LGHNA and CDR2 YNFKEQ. Trimming pared 4 bases from V and 5 bases from J, leaving 15 bases between. This CDR3 comprises 14 residues.

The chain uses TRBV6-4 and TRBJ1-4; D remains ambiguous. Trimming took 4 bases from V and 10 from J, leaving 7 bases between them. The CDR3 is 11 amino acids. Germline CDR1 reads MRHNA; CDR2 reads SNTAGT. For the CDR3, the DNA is TGTGCCAGCAGTGCCGGTAGAAAACTGTTTTTT. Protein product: CASSAGRKLFF.

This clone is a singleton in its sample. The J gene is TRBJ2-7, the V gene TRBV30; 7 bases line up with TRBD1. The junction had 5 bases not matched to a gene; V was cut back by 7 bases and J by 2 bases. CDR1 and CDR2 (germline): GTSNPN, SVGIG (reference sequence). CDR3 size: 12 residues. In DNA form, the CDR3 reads TGTGCCTCGACAGGGTTCGCCTACGAGCAGTACTTC. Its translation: CASTGFAYEQYF.

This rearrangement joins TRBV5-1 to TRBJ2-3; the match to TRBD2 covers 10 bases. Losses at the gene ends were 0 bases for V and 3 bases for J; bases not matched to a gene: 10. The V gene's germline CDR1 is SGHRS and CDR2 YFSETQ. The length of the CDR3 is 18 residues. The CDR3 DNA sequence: TGCGCCAGCAGCTTGGTGGAGCGGGGGGGCAAAGAGACAGATACGCAGTATTTT. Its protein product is CASSLVERGGKETDTQYF.

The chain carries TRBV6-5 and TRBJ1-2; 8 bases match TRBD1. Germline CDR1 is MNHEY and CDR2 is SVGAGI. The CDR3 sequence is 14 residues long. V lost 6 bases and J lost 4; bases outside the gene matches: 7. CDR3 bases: TGTGCCAGCAGGCGGACAGGGTTCGGCTATGGCTACACCTTC. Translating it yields CASRRTGFGYGYTF.

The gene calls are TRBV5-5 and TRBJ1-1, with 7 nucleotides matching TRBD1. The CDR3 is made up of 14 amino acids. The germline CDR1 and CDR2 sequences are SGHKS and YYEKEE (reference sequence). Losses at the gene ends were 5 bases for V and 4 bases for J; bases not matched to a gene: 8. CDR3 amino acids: CASSRTGDSTEAFF. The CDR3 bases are TGTGCCAGCAGTCGTACCGGGGACAGCACTGAAGCTTTCTTT. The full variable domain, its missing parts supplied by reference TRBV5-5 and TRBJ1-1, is DAGVTQSPTHLIKTRGQQVTLRCSPISGHKSVSWYQQVLGQGPQFIFQYYEKEERGRGNFPDRFSARQFPNYSSELNVNALLLGDSALYLCASSRTGDSTEAFFGQGTRLTVV.

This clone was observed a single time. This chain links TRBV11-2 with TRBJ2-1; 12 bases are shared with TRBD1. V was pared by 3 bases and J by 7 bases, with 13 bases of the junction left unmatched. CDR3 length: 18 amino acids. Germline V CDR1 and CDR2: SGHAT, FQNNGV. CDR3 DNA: TGTGCCAGCAGCTTTCCCTTAGCCGGGACAGGGGGCTTGAATGAGCAGTTCTTC. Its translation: CASSFPLAGTGGLNEQFF.

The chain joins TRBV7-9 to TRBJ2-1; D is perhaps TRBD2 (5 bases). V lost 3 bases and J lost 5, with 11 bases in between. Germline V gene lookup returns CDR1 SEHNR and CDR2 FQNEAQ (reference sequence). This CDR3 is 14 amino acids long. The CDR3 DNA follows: TGTGCCAGCAGCTTTACTAGACCCGACAATGAGCAGTTCTTC. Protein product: CASSFTRPDNEQFF.

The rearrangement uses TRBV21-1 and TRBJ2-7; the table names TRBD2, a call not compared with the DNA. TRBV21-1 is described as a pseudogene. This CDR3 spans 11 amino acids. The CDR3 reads CASSTLAEQYF. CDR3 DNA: TGTGCCAGCAGCACACTAGCGGAGCAGTACTTC.

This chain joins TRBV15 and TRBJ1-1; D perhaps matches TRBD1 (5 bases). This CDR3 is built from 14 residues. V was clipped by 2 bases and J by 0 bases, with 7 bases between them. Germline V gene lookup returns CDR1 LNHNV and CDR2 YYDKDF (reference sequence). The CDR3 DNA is TGTGCCACCAGCAGACAGACAGTGAACACTGAAGCTTTCTTT. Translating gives CATSRQTVNTEAFF.

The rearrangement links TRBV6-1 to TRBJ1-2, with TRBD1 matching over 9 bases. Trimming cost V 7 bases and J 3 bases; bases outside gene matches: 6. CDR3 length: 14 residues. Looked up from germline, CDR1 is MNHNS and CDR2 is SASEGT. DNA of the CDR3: TGTGCCAGCAATCCGACAGGGGGAGACTATGGCTACACCTTC. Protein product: CASNPTGGDYGYTF.

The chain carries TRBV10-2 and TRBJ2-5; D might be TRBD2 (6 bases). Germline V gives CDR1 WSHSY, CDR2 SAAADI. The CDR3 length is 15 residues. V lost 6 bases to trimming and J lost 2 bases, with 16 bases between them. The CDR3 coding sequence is TGCGCCAGCAGAGGGGCGGGGCTCCCACAAGAGACCCAGTACTTC. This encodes CASRGAGLPQETQYF.

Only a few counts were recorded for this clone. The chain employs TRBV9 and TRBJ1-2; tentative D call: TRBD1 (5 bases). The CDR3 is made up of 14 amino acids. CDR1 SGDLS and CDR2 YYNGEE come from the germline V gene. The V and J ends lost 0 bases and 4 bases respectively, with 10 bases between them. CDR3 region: CASSVDGGVYGYTF. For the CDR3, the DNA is TGTGCCAGCAGCGTAGACGGGGGAGTCTATGGCTACACCTTC.